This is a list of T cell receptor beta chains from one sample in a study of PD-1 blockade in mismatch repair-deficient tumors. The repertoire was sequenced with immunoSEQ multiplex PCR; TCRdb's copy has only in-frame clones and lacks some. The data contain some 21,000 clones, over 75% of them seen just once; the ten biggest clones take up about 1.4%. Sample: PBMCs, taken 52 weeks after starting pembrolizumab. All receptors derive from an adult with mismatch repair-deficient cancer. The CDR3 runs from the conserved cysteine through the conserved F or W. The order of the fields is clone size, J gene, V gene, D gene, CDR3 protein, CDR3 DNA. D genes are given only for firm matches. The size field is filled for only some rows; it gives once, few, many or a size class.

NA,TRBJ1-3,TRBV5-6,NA,CASSLGQGFSGNTIYF,TGTGCCAGCAGCTTGGGGCAGGGCTTCTCTGGAAACACCATATATTTT
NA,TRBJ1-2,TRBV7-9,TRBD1,CASSLDREFANYGYTF,TGTGCCAGCAGCTTGGACAGGGAGTTTGCTAACTATGGCTACACCTTC
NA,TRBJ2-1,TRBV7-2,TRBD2,CASSRRGGNRLFF,TGTGCCAGCAGCCGCCGGGGGGGGAATCGATTGTTCTTC
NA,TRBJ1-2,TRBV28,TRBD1,CASSLGRGYGYTF,TGTGCCAGCAGTTTAGGCAGGGGGTATGGCTACACCTTC
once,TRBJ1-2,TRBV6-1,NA,CASSEVPGVGSGYTF,TGTGCCAGCAGTGAGGTCCCAGGGGTGGGTTCTGGCTACACCTTC
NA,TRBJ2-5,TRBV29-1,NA,CSVHPTGRRETQYF,TGCAGCGTTCACCCGACAGGCCGTAGGGAGACCCAGTACTTC
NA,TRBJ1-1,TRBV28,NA,CASSPGGGRDTEAFF,TGTGCCAGCAGCCCCGGGGGGGGGAGAGACACTGAAGCTTTCTTT
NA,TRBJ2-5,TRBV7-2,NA,CASSLGIAAVETQYF,TGTGCCAGCAGCTTAGGAATAGCGGCAGTGGAGACCCAGTACTTC
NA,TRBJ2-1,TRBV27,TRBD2,CASSSLIAGVSGEQFF,TGTGCCAGCAGTTCCCTTATAGCGGGAGTGAGTGGTGAGCAGTTCTTC
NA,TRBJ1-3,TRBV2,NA,CASSEVGSSGNTIYF,TGTGCCAGCAGTGAGGTGGGCAGCTCTGGAAACACCATATATTTT
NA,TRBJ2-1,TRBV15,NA,CATSRDRGGDEQFF,TGTGCCACCAGCAGAGATCGTGGAGGCGATGAGCAGTTCTTC
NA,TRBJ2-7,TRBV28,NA,CASSLRGRGSDEQYF,TGTGCCAGCAGTTTACGAGGGAGGGGGTCAGACGAGCAGTACTTC
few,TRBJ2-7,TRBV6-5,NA,CASSPRETYEQYF,TGTGCCAGCAGCCCCCGGGAAACCTACGAGCAGTACTTC
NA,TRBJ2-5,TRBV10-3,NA,CAISDLQETQYF,TGTGCCATCAGTGACCTCCAAGAGACCCAGTACTTC
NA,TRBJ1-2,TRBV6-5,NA,CASSSGDYGYTF,TGTGCCAGCAGTTCAGGGGACTATGGCTACACCTTC
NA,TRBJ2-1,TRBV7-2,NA,CASSPPHRDNEQFF,TGTGCCAGCAGCCCGCCCCACAGGGACAATGAGCAGTTCTTC
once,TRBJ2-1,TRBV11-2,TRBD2,CASSRTSGLYNEQFF,TGTGCCAGCAGCCGGACTAGCGGGCTCTACAATGAGCAGTTCTTC
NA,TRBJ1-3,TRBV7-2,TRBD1,CASSPRQGRSSGNTIYF,TGTGCCAGCAGCCCTAGACAGGGCAGGAGCTCTGGAAACACCATATATTTT
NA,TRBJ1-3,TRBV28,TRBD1,CASRPGTASGNTIYF,TGTGCCAGCAGACCCGGGACAGCCTCTGGAAACACCATATATTTT
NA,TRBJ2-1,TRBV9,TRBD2,CASSVAGSGSWGEQFF,TGTGCCAGCAGCGTAGCGGGTAGCGGGAGTTGGGGTGAGCAGTTCTTC
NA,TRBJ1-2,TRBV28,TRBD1,CASSFIMDRGYGYTF,TGTGCCAGCAGTTTTATAATGGACAGGGGCTATGGCTACACCTTC
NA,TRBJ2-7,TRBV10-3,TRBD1,CAISSRDRTDEQYF,TGTGCCATCAGTAGCCGGGACAGGACCGACGAGCAGTACTTC
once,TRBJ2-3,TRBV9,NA,CASSVEGGSTDTQYF,TGTGCCAGCAGCGTAGAGGGGGGGAGCACAGATACGCAGTATTTT
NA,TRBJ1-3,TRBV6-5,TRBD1,CASIDRARGNTIYF,TGTGCCAGCATAGACAGGGCGCGAGGAAACACCATATATTTT
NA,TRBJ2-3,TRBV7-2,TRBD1,CASRSGTGRLDTQYF,TGTGCCAGCAGATCCGGGACAGGTCGGCTAGATACGCAGTATTTT
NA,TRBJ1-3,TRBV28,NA,CASWSVRLPGNTIYF,TGTGCCAGCTGGTCGGTGCGGCTCCCTGGAAACACCATATATTTT
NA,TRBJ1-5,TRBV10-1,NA,CASSPPEGVGGVDQPQHF,TGCGCCAGCAGCCCCCCCGAGGGGGTTGGCGGAGTCGATCAGCCCCAGCATTTT
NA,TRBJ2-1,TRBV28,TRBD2,CASSFHRKTSGYNNEQFF,TGTGCCAGCAGTTTCCACCGCAAGACTAGCGGGTACAACAATGAGCAGTTCTTC
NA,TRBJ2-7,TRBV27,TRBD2,CASSLFPPAGVWYEQYF,TGTGCCAGCAGCCTTTTCCCACCAGCGGGAGTATGGTACGAGCAGTACTTC
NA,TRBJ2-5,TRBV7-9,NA,CASSLGTVRETQYF,TGTGCCAGCAGCTTAGGGACAGTGAGGGAGACCCAGTACTTC
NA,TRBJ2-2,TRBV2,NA,CASTGIEGELFF,TGTGCCAGCACGGGGATCGAGGGGGAGCTGTTTTTT